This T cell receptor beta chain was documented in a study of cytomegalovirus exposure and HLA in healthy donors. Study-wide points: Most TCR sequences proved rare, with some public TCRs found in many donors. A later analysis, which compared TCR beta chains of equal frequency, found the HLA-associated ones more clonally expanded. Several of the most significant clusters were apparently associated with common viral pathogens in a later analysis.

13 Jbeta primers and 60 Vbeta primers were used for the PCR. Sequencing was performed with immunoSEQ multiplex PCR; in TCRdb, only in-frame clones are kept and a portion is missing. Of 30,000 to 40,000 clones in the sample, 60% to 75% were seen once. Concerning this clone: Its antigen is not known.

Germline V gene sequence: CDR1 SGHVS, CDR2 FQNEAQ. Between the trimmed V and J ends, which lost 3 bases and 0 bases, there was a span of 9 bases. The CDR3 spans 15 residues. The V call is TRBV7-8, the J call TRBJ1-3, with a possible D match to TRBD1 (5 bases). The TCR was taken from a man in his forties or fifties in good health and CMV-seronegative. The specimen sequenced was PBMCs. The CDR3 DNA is TGTGCCAGCAGCTTGGGGGGGATCTCTGGAAACACCATATATTTT. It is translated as CASSLGGISGNTIYF.